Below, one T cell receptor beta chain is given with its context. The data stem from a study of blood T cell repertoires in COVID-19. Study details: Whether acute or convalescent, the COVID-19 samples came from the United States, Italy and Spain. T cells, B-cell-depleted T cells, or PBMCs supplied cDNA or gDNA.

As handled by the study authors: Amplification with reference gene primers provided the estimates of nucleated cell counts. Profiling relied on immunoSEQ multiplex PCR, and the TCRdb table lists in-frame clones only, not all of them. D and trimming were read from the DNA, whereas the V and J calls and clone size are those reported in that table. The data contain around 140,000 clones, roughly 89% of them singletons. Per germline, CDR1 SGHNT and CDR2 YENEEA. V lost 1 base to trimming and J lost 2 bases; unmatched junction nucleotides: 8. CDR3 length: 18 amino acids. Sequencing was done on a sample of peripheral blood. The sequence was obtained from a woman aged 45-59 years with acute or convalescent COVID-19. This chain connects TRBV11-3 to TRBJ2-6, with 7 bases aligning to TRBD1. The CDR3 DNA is TGTGCCAGCAGCTTAGGAAGACAGGGAAACACTGGGGCCAACGTCCTGACTTTC. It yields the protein CASSLGRQGNTGANVLTF.